This T cell receptor beta chain is from a study of neurological immune-mediated disorders. Via MiXCR, TCRdb re-called the 5' RACE reads, giving one row per CDR3 protein. The sample yields roughly 39,000 distinct CDR3 sequences, 6.5% to 7.5% seen once. This clonotype has ten or more counts. CDR3 length equals 14 residues. Germline trimming cut 5 bases from V and 3 bases from J; bases unmatched to any gene: 5. Healthy controls consisted of blood bank volunteers in Maryland, USA. V and J are TRBV12-3 or TRBV12-4 and TRBJ2-7; 9 bases align to TRBD2. The sequence derives from a man aged 50 to 59 in good health. The specimen sequenced was CD4+ T cells from blood. Written as DNA, the CDR3 is TGTGCCAGCAGTCACCCTAGCGGGAACTACGAGCAGTACTTC. It specifies CASSHPSGNYEQYF.